The 9 T cell receptor beta chains in this list originate from one sample, sequenced in a study of T cell responses to AZD1222 COVID-19 vaccine. TCRdb keeps only in-frame clones here, not all; method: immunoSEQ multiplex PCR. The sample includes 120,000 to 150,000 clones, around nine tenths seen only once; the top ten take less than 3.5%. The specimen comprised peripheral blood, sampled on day 0 of MenACWY control vaccination. These TCRs come from an adult in good health.

V is TRBV6-5 and J is TRBJ1-3; D gene ambiguous. Germline V lookup: CDR1 MNHEY, CDR2 SVGAGI. This CDR3 spans 15 amino acids. V lost 9 bases and J 0 bases, leaving 15 bases between the germline ends. The CDR3 spells CASDSGRNSGNTIYF. The CDR3 DNA sequence: TGTGCCAGTGACTCAGGACGGAACTCTGGAAACACCATATATTTT.

The CDR3 DNA reads TGTGCCAGCAGCCCCTCATGGGCCCAGGCCGATTCACCCCTCCACTTT. Its translation is CASSPSWAQADSPLHF. The rearrangement joins TRBV9 to TRBJ1-6; the D is unclear. V lost 4 bases and J 8 bases, leaving 19 bases between the germline ends. The CDR3 is 16 amino acids. The germline V gene has CDR1 SGDLS and CDR2 YYNGEE.

This clone was picked up a small number of times. This chain links TRBV7-3 with TRBJ1-4, with 7 bases fitting TRBD1. This CDR3 comprises 15 residues. Trimming cost V 0 bases and J 5 bases; bases outside gene matches: 3. CDR1 and CDR2 from the germline V gene are SGHTA and FQGTGA. In nucleotides, the CDR3 is TGTGCCAGCAGCTTAACCCCGACAGGGAATGAAAAACTGTTTTTT. Protein: CASSLTPTGNEKLFF.

This clone was seen only once. This sequence joins TRBV2 and TRBJ1-3, with D tentatively TRBD1 (6 bases). Trimming removed 10 bases from V and 0 bases from J, with 16 bases in between. Germline CDR1 reads SNHLY; CDR2 reads FYNNEI. CDR3 length: 15 amino acids. The CDR3 sequence: CATNREPVSGNTIYF. CDR3 DNA: TGTGCCACCAACAGGGAGCCAGTCTCTGGAAACACCATATATTTT.

This sequence joins TRBV7-3 and TRBJ1-6; TRBD1 is a possible D gene (5 bases). Germline V lookup: CDR1 SGHTA, CDR2 FQGTGA. V was trimmed by 2 bases and J by 6 bases, leaving 11 bases between them. CDR3 length: 15 amino acids. CDR3: CASSLEGRLNSPLHF. The CDR3 nucleotides read TGTGCCAGCAGCTTAGAGGGACGGCTTAATTCACCCCTCCACTTT. The whole variable domain, filled in from reference TRBV7-3 and TRBJ1-6, reads GAGVSQTPSNKVTEKGKYVELRCDPISGHTALYWYRQSLGQGPEFLIYFQGTGAADDSGLPNDRFFAVRPEGSVSTLKIQRTERGDSAVYLCASSLEGRLNSPLHFGNGTRLTVT.

This clone was seen once. J is TRBJ2-1 and V is TRBV12-3 or TRBV12-4, with D perhaps TRBD1 (6 bases). This CDR3 region has 13 residues. The V and J ends lost 10 bases and 6 bases respectively, with 16 bases between them. The CDR3, as DNA: TGTGCCACTCATACGGGACAACTCAATGAGCAGTTCTTC. Its translation is CATHTGQLNEQFF.

This sequence joins TRBV19 and TRBJ2-2; D is uncertain. The germline V and J ends were trimmed by 6 bases and 0 bases, with 11 bases remaining between them. In germline, CDR1 is LNHDA, CDR2 SQIVND (reference sequence). The CDR3 contains 15 residues. DNA for the CDR3: TGTGCCAGTAGAAGACGGTCCGCGAACACCGGGGAGCTGTTTTTT. Its translation: CASRRRSANTGELFF.

V is TRBV5-1 and J is TRBJ1-3; D unclear. This CDR3 comprises 15 residues. V lost 4 bases to trimming and J lost 4 bases, with 15 bases between them. Germline loops: CDR1 SGHRS, CDR2 YFSETQ. In DNA, the CDR3 is TGCGCCAGCAGCAGAGAAGACCCGAGGGGAAACACCATATATTTT. This codes for CASSREDPRGNTIYF.

The chain couples TRBV5-8 to TRBJ1-5, with 8 bases identical to TRBD1. V lost 0 bases, J lost 6 bases, and 5 bases stayed unmatched. CDR1 SGHTS and CDR2 YDEGEE come from the germline V gene. This CDR3 spans 15 amino acids. The CDR3, as DNA: TGTGCCAGCAGCTTGGAGCAGGGGGCCGCTCAGCCCCAGCATTTT. Translation gives CASSLEQGAAQPQHF.